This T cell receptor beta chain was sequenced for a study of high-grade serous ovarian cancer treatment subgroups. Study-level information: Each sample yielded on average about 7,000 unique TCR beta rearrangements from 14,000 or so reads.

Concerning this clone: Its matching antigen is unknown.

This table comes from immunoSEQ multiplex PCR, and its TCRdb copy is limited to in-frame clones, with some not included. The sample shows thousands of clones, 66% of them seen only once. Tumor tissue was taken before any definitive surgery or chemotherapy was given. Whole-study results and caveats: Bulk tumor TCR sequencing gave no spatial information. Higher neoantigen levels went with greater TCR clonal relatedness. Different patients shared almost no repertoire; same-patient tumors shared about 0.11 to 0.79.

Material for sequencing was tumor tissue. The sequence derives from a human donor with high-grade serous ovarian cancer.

The DNA of the CDR3 is TGTGCCAGCAAAGGGACTAGCGGGGCATCGTACAATGAGCAGTTCTTC. Residues: CASKGTSGASYNEQFF. J is TRBJ2-1 and V is TRBV28; 13 positions agree with TRBD2. Germline-derived CDR1 and CDR2 are MDHEN and SYDVKM. The V gene end was trimmed by 7 bases and the J gene end by 4 bases; junction bases not matched to a gene: 7. This CDR3 has 16 residues.